This T cell receptor (beta chain) was identified in a study of blood T cell repertoires in COVID-19. Study-level background: The United States, Italy and Spain supplied acute and convalescent COVID-19 samples.

Germline V lookup: CDR1 LNHDA, CDR2 SQIVND (reference sequence). This CDR3 is 19 amino acids long. Germline trimming cut 2 bases from V and 0 bases from J; bases unmatched to any gene: 9. Data came from immunoSEQ multiplex PCR; TCRdb stores just in-frame clones and leaves some out. This table holds 250,000 to 350,000 clones, approximately 84% found once. The gene calls are TRBV19 and TRBJ2-2; 10 positions match TRBD2. Sequencing was carried out using peripheral blood. The receptor was derived from a person aged 65-85 years with COVID-19, enrolled during active disease. DNA of the CDR3: TGTGCCAGTAGTATAAGGCTAGCGGGAGTGGGGGCGAACACCGGGGAGCTGTTTTTT. It translates to CASSIRLAGVGANTGELFF.